Below are 12 T cell receptor beta chains sequenced from a single sample in a study of beta chain features in type 1 diabetes. The entirety of the isolated RNA underwent reverse transcription, so expressed TCRB transcripts were sequenced. Sequenced by immunoSEQ multiplex PCR; TCRdb stores in-frame clones only, minus some. Of around 250,000 clones listed, roughly 30% are singletons. Sequencing was performed on central memory CD4+ T cells from blood. The receptor set was obtained from a man younger than 40 in good health.

The chain recombines TRBV7-2 with TRBJ2-4, with 11 bases identical to TRBD2. Looked up from germline, CDR1 is SGHTA and CDR2 is FQGNSA. V lost 7 bases and J lost 0; bases outside the gene matches: 11. CDR3 size: 18 residues. CDR3 amino acids: CASITRTSGLLAKNIQYF. DNA of the CDR3: TGTGCCAGCATCACACGGACTAGCGGGCTTTTAGCCAAAAACATTCAGTACTTC.

In this sample, this clone turned up a few times. This sequence joins TRBV21-1 and TRBJ1-5; TRBD1, the table's D call, was not compared with the DNA. TRBV21-1 is noted as a pseudogene. The CDR3 extends over 17 amino acids. The CDR3 loop is CASSKRRAGDIEQPQHF. The CDR3 coding sequence is TGTGCCAGCAGCAAAAGAAGGGCAGGGGATATAGAACAGCCCCAGCATTTT.

This chain connects TRBV6-6 to TRBJ2-1; D unresolved. This CDR3 spans 11 amino acids. V was clipped by 6 bases and J by 4 bases, with 4 bases between them. Looked up from germline, CDR1 is MNHNY and CDR2 is SVGAGI (reference sequence). The CDR3 region has the DNA TGTGCCAGCAGCCTTTACAATGAGCAGTTCTTC. Translation: CASSLYNEQFF.

This clone came up a few times. Additional DNA sequences in this sample encode the identical CDR3. CDR3 amino acids: CSAHRGNEQFF. CDR3 sequence (DNA): TGCAGTGCCCACAGGGGGAATGAGCAGTTCTTC. J is TRBJ2-1 and V is TRBV20-1; 8 bases align to TRBD1. The CDR3 contains 11 residues. Germline V gives CDR1 DFQATT, CDR2 SNEGSKA (reference sequence). With 6 bases clipped from V and 7 bases from J, the junction kept 2 bases outside the gene matches.

CDR3 loop: CAWSGRLAGKDEQYF. The CDR3, as DNA: TGTGCCTGGAGCGGGAGGTTAGCGGGAAAGGACGAGCAGTACTTC. V gene TRBV30 combines with J gene TRBJ2-7, with 8 bases aligning to TRBD2. Trimming removed 3 bases from V and 5 bases from J; junction bases left unmatched: 12. This CDR3 contains 15 residues. Germline V gene lookup returns CDR1 GTSNPN and CDR2 SVGIG (reference sequence).

The sample holds a few counts of this clone. J is TRBJ2-3 and V is TRBV5-1, with D possibly TRBD2 on 5 matching bases. The V gene lost 1 base and the J gene lost 9 bases, with 6 bases spanning the gap. CDR1 is SGHRS, CDR2 YFSETQ, per germline. The CDR3 runs to 11 residues. The CDR3 loop reads CASSLRETQYF. Here the CDR3 DNA reads TGCGCCAGCAGCTTGCGGGAAACGCAGTATTTT.

This clone was seen a handful of times. The chain uses TRBV7-2 and TRBJ2-3; weak D call: TRBD1 (5 bases). CDR1 and CDR2 from the germline V gene are SGHTA and FQGNSA. V was pared by 2 bases and J by 9 bases, with 6 bases between. The CDR3 has 11 residues. CDR3 coding DNA: TGTGCCAGCAGCTTACAGGGCACGCAGTATTTT. Translation: CASSLQGTQYF.

The chain employs TRBV13 and TRBJ2-1; 8 bases align to TRBD2. V lost 5 bases to trimming and J lost 9 bases; unmatched junction nucleotides: 3. Germline CDR1 PRHDT, CDR2 FYEKMQ (reference sequence). This CDR3 comprises 12 residues. The CDR3 spells CASSHAGGEQFF. DNA for the CDR3: TGTGCCAGCAGCCATGCGGGGGGTGAGCAGTTCTTC.

This clone was counted a few times. This rearrangement joins TRBV5-1 to TRBJ2-1; D is unresolved. Trimming pared 2 bases from V and 5 bases from J, leaving 5 bases between. Germline CDR1 and CDR2: SGHRS and YFSETQ. The CDR3 length is 12 residues. The chain's CDR3 is CASSLDHNEQFF. CDR3 coding DNA: TGCGCCAGCAGCTTAGACCACAATGAGCAGTTCTTC.

The chain couples TRBV7-2 to TRBJ1-6; 7 bases line up with TRBD1. The CDR3 has 16 amino acids. Trimming at V came to 5 bases and at J to 6 bases, leaving 10 bases not matched to a gene. The germline gives CDR1 SGHTA, CDR2 FQGNSA. The CDR3 region has the DNA TGTGCCAGCAGCCCACCGGGACAGCGGACTAATTCACCCCTCCACTTT. It yields the protein CASSPPGQRTNSPLHF.

V is TRBV18 and J is TRBJ2-2, with 8 bases identical to TRBD2. The germline V gene encodes CDR1 KGHSH and CDR2 LQKENI. The length of the CDR3 is 16 residues. V lost 1 base to trimming and J lost 0 bases; unmatched junction nucleotides: 1. The DNA of the CDR3 is TGTGCCAGCTCACCACTGACTAGCGCGAACACCGGGGAGCTGTTTTTT. Amino acid sequence: CASSPLTSANTGELFF. Combining the CDR3 with reference TRBV18 and TRBJ2-2 gives the whole variable domain NAGVMQNPRHLVRRRGQEARLRCSPMKGHSHVYWYRQLPEEGLKFMVYLQKENIIDESGMPKERFSAEFPKEGPSILRIQQVVRGDSAAYFCASSPLTSANTGELFFGEGSRLTVL.

In this sample, this clone turned up a few times. The chain links TRBV11-2 to TRBJ2-1; D may be TRBD2 (5 bases). The germline V gene encodes CDR1 SGHAT and CDR2 FQNNGV. CDR3 length equals 15 residues. V was shortened by 1 base and J by 3 bases, with 10 bases between the two germline ends. This CDR3 is CASSLGSSFYNEQFF. CDR3 DNA sequence: TGTGCCAGCAGCTTAGGGTCTAGCTTCTACAATGAGCAGTTCTTC.